The 29 T cell receptor beta chains in this list originate from one sample, sequenced in a study of blood T cell repertoires in COVID-19. Using immunoSEQ multiplex PCR, the repertoire was profiled, and TCRdb retains in-frame clones only, with some absent. The sample shows a few hundred thousand clones, 80% of them seen only once. What was sequenced was PBMCs or T cells enriched from blood (not recorded which). These receptors all come from a middle-aged woman with acute COVID-19.

J is TRBJ1-1 and V is TRBV7-8; 8 nucleotides line up with TRBD1. The V gene's germline CDR1 is SGHVS and CDR2 FQNEAQ. The CDR3 has 14 amino acids. V lost 3 bases, J lost 4 bases, and 4 bases stayed unmatched. The DNA of the CDR3 is TGTGCCAGCAGCTTGGACAGGGCGAGCACTGAAGCTTTCTTT. It specifies CASSLDRASTEAFF.

V is TRBV2 and J is TRBJ1-4; 9 bases fit TRBD1. Germline V gives CDR1 SNHLY, CDR2 FYNNEI. V shed 8 bases and J 6 bases; nucleotides not matched to a gene: 4. The CDR3 extends over 13 amino acids. The CDR3, as DNA: TGTGCCAGCGCCAGGGACAGGGATGAAAAACTGTTTTTT. It encodes CASARDRDEKLFF.

The rearrangement uses TRBV18 and TRBJ1-4, with 7 positions matching TRBD1. Germline V gives CDR1 KGHSH, CDR2 LQKENI. The CDR3 runs 17 residues. Germline trimming cut 5 bases from V and 0 bases from J; bases unmatched to any gene: 9. CDR3 protein: CASSSAWTGPTNEKLFF. In DNA form, the CDR3 reads TGTGCCAGCTCATCAGCCTGGACAGGCCCAACTAATGAAAAACTGTTTTTT.

Concerning this clone: The sample carries other DNA sequences with the same CDR3. The rearrangement joins TRBV19 to TRBJ1-1; D is uncertain. The V gene's germline CDR1 is LNHDA and CDR2 SQIVND (reference sequence). The length of the CDR3 is 14 residues. V lost 3 bases to trimming and J lost 2 bases, with 10 bases between them. The CDR3 loop reads CASSILGLNTEAFF. CDR3 nucleotides: TGTGCCAGTAGTATTCTTGGCCTCAACACTGAAGCTTTCTTT.

J is TRBJ2-7 and V is TRBV5-6, with D unclear. Germline assignment: CDR1 SGHDT and CDR2 YYEEEE. The CDR3 is made up of 13 amino acids. The V and J ends lost 2 bases and 4 bases respectively, with 10 bases between them. The CDR3 DNA follows: TGTGCCAGCAGCTTCCACCAGTCGTACGAGCAGTACTTC. It codes for CASSFHQSYEQYF.

The gene calls are TRBV2 and TRBJ1-1; 7 bases agree with TRBD1. Looked up from germline, CDR1 is SNHLY and CDR2 is FYNNEI. The CDR3 extends over 13 amino acids. J was trimmed by 5 bases and V by 6 bases; bases with no gene match: 6. The CDR3 loop is CASSLGQETEAFF. The CDR3 nucleotides are TGTGCCAGCAGCCTCGGACAGGAAACTGAAGCTTTCTTT.

This clone was found a few times. The chain has TRBV6-1 and TRBJ1-5; 7 nucleotides match TRBD1. Germline CDR1 reads MNHNS; CDR2 reads SASEGT. CDR3 length: 17 amino acids. V was clipped by 4 bases and J by 0 bases; unmatched bases: 9. The CDR3: CASSGYGTDYSNQPQHF. Here the CDR3 DNA reads TGTGCCAGCAGTGGTTATGGGACAGATTATAGCAATCAGCCCCAGCATTTT.

V usage is TRBV18 and J usage is TRBJ2-2; maybe TRBD1 (5 bases). Germline V gene data show CDR1 as KGHSH and CDR2 as LQKENI. The length of the CDR3 is 13 residues. Trimming cost V 2 bases and J 5 bases, with 6 bases left between them. The CDR3 DNA sequence: TGTGCCAGCTCACCAAAGGGGACCGGGGAGCTGTTTTTT. Protein: CASSPKGTGELFF. The full variable domain, its missing parts supplied by reference TRBV18 and TRBJ2-2, is NAGVMQNPRHLVRRRGQEARLRCSPMKGHSHVYWYRQLPEEGLKFMVYLQKENIIDESGMPKERFSAEFPKEGPSILRIQQVVRGDSAAYFCASSPKGTGELFFGEGSRLTVL.

The chain combines TRBV11-3 with TRBJ1-3; D is undetermined. V lost 3 bases, J lost 4 bases, and 13 bases lay in between. Germline CDR1 and CDR2: SGHNT and YENEEA. CDR3 length: 15 residues. For the CDR3, the DNA is TGTGCCAGCAGCTTCGGGTCCCTTCCAGGAAACACCATATATTTT. This gives the protein CASSFGSLPGNTIYF.

J is TRBJ2-6 and V is TRBV7-9, with a possible D match to TRBD2 (6 bases). CDR1 is SEHNR and CDR2 is FQNEAQ in the germline V gene (reference sequence). The V end was cut by 4 bases, the J end by 0 bases, with 10 bases between. This CDR3 comprises 16 residues. The CDR3: CASSSEGSSGANVLTF. CDR3 coding DNA: TGTGCCAGCAGCTCGGAGGGGAGCTCTGGGGCCAACGTCCTGACTTTC.

The chain combines TRBV7-2 with TRBJ2-4; tentative D call: TRBD1 (5 bases). V dropped 1 base and J dropped 5 bases, with 12 bases sitting between them. The CDR3 sequence is 15 residues long. Germline V gene lookup returns CDR1 SGHTA and CDR2 FQGNSA. CDR3 sequence reads: CASSLGAGRQNIQYF. For the CDR3, the DNA is TGTGCCAGCAGCTTAGGAGCAGGGCGGCAAAACATTCAGTACTTC.

This clone was found a few times. This chain connects TRBV18 to TRBJ2-1, with no clear D. The length of the CDR3 is 15 residues. V was trimmed by 0 bases and J by 5 bases, leaving 11 bases between them. Germline CDR1 and CDR2: KGHSH and LQKENI. This CDR3 is CASSPPGRINNEQFF. CDR3 DNA: TGTGCCAGCTCACCACCGGGCAGGATCAACAATGAGCAGTTCTTC.

The CDR3 protein is CACHGRQGTSRGANVLTF. CDR3 sequence (DNA): TGTGCCTGCCACGGCAGACAGGGTACTTCGAGGGGGGCCAACGTCCTGACTTTC. The chain is built from TRBV30 and TRBJ2-6; 7 nucleotides match TRBD1. Looked up from germline, CDR1 is GTSNPN and CDR2 is SVGIG (reference sequence). The CDR3 is 18 residues long. Trimming at V came to 6 bases and at J to 4 bases, leaving 18 bases not matched to a gene.

The chain employs TRBV9 and TRBJ1-1; the D is unclear. The germline V and J ends were trimmed by 0 bases and 0 bases, with 9 bases remaining between them. Germline V lookup: CDR1 SGDLS, CDR2 YYNGEE. This CDR3 is built from 15 residues. The CDR3 region is CASSVDAGLNTEAFF. The CDR3 DNA sequence: TGTGCCAGCAGCGTAGATGCCGGGTTGAACACTGAAGCTTTCTTT.

The CDR3 spells CASSPCRGPAKNIQYF. Here the CDR3 DNA reads TGTGCCAGCAGCCCTTGTAGGGGGCCAGCCAAAAACATTCAGTACTTC. The rearrangement uses TRBV3-1 (or the pseudogene TRBV3-2) and TRBJ2-4; the match to TRBD1 covers 7 bases. This CDR3 spans 16 amino acids. Germline CDR1 reads LGHDT; CDR2 reads YNNKEL (reference sequence). J lost 0 bases, V lost 4 bases, and 6 bases had no gene match.

The rearrangement joins TRBV6-5 to TRBJ1-2; D perhaps matches TRBD1 (5 bases). This CDR3 has 14 amino acids. In germline, CDR1 is MNHEY, CDR2 SVGAGI. Trimming removed 6 bases at V and 8 bases at J, with 19 bases between. CDR3 loop: CASSLWNSGEGYTF. CDR3 sequence (DNA): TGTGCCAGCAGCCTTTGGAACTCGGGGGAAGGCTACACCTTC.

The chain combines TRBV28 with TRBJ2-7, with 13 positions matching TRBD2. This CDR3 is 16 amino acids long. In germline, CDR1 is MDHEN, CDR2 SYDVKM. The V and J ends lost 6 bases and 4 bases, in that order; junction bases with no gene match: 9. The CDR3 protein is CASRPHKLAGGYEQYF. As DNA, the CDR3 is TGTGCCAGCAGACCACACAAACTAGCGGGAGGGTACGAGCAGTACTTC.

This chain links TRBV28 with TRBJ1-5; a weak D match, TRBD1 (5 bases). The CDR3 has 13 residues. CDR1 and CDR2 (germline): MDHEN, SYDVKM. Trimming shortened V by 8 bases and J by 10 bases, and 18 bases separated the two germline ends. DNA of the CDR3: TGTGCCAGCGGGTTCGGGACTCCTGAACCCCAGCATTTT. Its translation: CASGFGTPEPQHF.

This chain links TRBV7-3 with TRBJ2-5, with 7 bases aligning to TRBD2. V lost 4 bases and J lost 5; bases outside the gene matches: 19. Germline V CDR1 and CDR2: SGHTA, FQGTGA. The CDR3 has 18 amino acids. The CDR3 region has the DNA TGTGCCAGCAGCTCTCGGGAGGAACGAATGATTGAGCCGGAGACCCAGTACTTC. This gives the protein CASSSREERMIEPETQYF.

This clone was seen a handful of times. This sequence joins TRBV4-3 and TRBJ2-1, with 8 bases that match TRBD2. The trim removed 1 base at V and 6 bases at J, leaving 11 bases unmatched. This CDR3 is 17 amino acids long. Germline V lookup: CDR1 LGHNA, CDR2 YSLEER. The CDR3 DNA follows: TGCGCCAGCAGCCAAGGTGCTTGGGGACTAGGAGGCAATGAGCAGTTCTTC. Translated, it gives CASSQGAWGLGGNEQFF.

This chain joins TRBV27 and TRBJ2-3; no firm D call. CDR3 length: 15 amino acids. Trimming shortened V by 0 bases and J by 2 bases, and 9 bases separated the two germline ends. The germline CDR1 and CDR2 sequences are MNHEY and SMNVEV (reference sequence). The CDR3 DNA reads TGTGCCAGCAGTTTATCGTTGGCGGCCACAGATACGCAGTATTTT. This translates into CASSLSLAATDTQYF.

The sample holds a few counts of this clone. The chain recombines TRBV28 with TRBJ1-2, with D perhaps TRBD1 (5 bases). Germline assignment: CDR1 MDHEN and CDR2 SYDVKM. The CDR3 contains 13 residues. The V and J ends lost 3 bases and 7 bases respectively, with 12 bases between them. The CDR3 DNA reads as TGTGCCAGCAGTTTGGGGCAAGATCCTGGCTACACCTTC. The encoded protein is CASSLGQDPGYTF.

The chain links TRBV15 to TRBJ1-5, with D possibly TRBD1 on 5 matching bases. CDR1 and CDR2 from the germline V gene are LNHNV and YYDKDF (reference sequence). Trimming took 6 bases from V and 1 from J, leaving 10 bases between them. CDR3 length equals 14 residues. This CDR3 is CATRRRGSNQPQHF. CDR3 coding DNA: TGTGCCACCAGAAGGAGGGGAAGCAATCAGCCCCAGCATTTT.

The V gene is TRBV10-1, the J gene TRBJ1-4; no firm D call. The CDR3 sequence is 13 residues long. V dropped 2 bases and J dropped 7 bases, with 8 bases sitting between them. From germline, CDR1 is WNHNN and CDR2 SYGVQD (reference sequence). The CDR3 protein is CASSEQAFEKLFF. The CDR3 coding sequence is TGCGCCAGCAGTGAGCAGGCTTTTGAAAAACTGTTTTTT.

A single count supports this clone. The V and J genes are TRBV6-6 and TRBJ1-5; possible D gene TRBD1, 6 bases. Trimming removed 6 bases at V and 0 bases at J, with 9 bases between. Per germline, CDR1 MNHNY and CDR2 SVGAGI (reference sequence). This CDR3 comprises 14 residues. For the CDR3, the DNA is TGTGCCAGCAGCCGGACAGATAGCAATCAGCCCCAGCATTTT. Its protein product is CASSRTDSNQPQHF.

The chain links TRBV14 to TRBJ2-7; a possible D gene is TRBD2 (5 bases). This CDR3 has 14 amino acids. The germline V gene encodes CDR1 SGHDN and CDR2 FVKESK. Trimming took 2 bases from V and 6 from J, leaving 14 bases between them. In nucleotides, the CDR3 is TGTGCCAGCAGCCAATCATCTTATCGGGGCGAGCAGTACTTC. Translating it yields CASSQSSYRGEQYF.

The V and J genes are TRBV7-3 and TRBJ2-3; 7 bases are a match to TRBD2. Germline assignment: CDR1 SGHTA and CDR2 FQGTGA. The CDR3 runs to 14 residues. V was clipped by 5 bases and J by 3 bases; unmatched bases: 5. The CDR3 is CASSPGTTTDTQYF. The CDR3 DNA is TGTGCCAGCAGCCCGGGGACTACGACAGATACGCAGTATTTT. The complete variable domain, with remaining parts taken from reference TRBV7-3 and TRBJ2-3, reads GAGVSQTPSNKVTEKGKYVELRCDPISGHTALYWYRQSLGQGPEFLIYFQGTGAADDSGLPNDRFFAVRPEGSVSTLKIQRTERGDSAVYLCASSPGTTTDTQYFGPGTRLTVL.

This clone has a single count. This chain joins TRBV19 and TRBJ2-1; D is perhaps TRBD1 (6 bases). Germline V gene data show CDR1 as LNHDA and CDR2 as SQIVND (reference sequence). V dropped 5 bases and J dropped 4 bases, with 12 bases sitting between them. CDR3 length equals 14 residues. This CDR3 is CASSPGQRYNEQFF. CDR3 nucleotides: TGTGCCAGTAGTCCAGGACAGAGATACAATGAGCAGTTCTTC. The full variable domain, in which reference TRBV19 and TRBJ2-1 provide the parts outside the CDR3, is DGGITQSPKYLFRKEGQNVTLSCEQNLNHDAMYWYRQDPGQGLRLIYYSQIVNDFQKGDIAEGYSVSREKKESFPLTVTSAQKNPTAFYLCASSPGQRYNEQFFGPGTRLTVL.

There are a few counts of this clone. The rearrangement uses TRBV10-3 and TRBJ1-2; the D is unclear. Germline loops: CDR1 ENHRY, CDR2 SYGVKD. The CDR3 has 14 amino acids. V was cut by 3 bases and J by 6 bases, with 14 bases left in between. CDR3 bases: TGTGCCATCAGTGATGGGCCCTCCCGTAATGGCTACACCTTC. This encodes CAISDGPSRNGYTF.